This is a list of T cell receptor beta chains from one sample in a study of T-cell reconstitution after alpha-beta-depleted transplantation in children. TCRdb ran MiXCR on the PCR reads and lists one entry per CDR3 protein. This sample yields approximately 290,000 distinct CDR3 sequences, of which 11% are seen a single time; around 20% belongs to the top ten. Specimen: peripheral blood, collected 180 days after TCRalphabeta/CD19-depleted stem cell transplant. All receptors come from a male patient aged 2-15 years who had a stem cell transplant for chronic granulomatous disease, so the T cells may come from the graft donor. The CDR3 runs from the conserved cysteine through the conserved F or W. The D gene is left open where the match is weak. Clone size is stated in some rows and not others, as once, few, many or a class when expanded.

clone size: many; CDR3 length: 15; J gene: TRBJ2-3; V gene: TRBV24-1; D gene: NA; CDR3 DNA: TGTGCCACCAGTGATGAACGACAGTTATCAGATACGCAGTATTTT; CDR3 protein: CATSDERQLSDTQYF
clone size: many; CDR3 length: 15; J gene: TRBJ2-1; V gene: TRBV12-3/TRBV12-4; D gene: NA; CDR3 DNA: TGTGCCAGCAGCTCCCCGAGGCGGGGTAAAAATGAGCAGTTCTTC; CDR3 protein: CASSSPRRGKNEQFF
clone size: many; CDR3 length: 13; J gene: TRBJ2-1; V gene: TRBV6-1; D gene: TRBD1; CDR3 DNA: TGTGCCAGCAGTACACAGGGGGCCGGTGAGCAGTTCTTC; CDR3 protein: CASSTQGAGEQFF
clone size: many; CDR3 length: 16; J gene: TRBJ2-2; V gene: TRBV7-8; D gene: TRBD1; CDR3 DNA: TGTGCCAGCAGCTTATGGACAGGGGTGGATTCCGGGGAGCTGTTTTTT; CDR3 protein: CASSLWTGVDSGELFF
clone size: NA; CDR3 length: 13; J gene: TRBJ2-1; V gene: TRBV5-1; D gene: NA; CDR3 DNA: TGCGCCAGCAGCTTGGAGTTCATCAATGAGCAGTTCTTC; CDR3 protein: CASSLEFINEQFF
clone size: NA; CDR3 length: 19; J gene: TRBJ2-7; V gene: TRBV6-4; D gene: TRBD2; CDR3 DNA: TGTGCCAGCGCCCACAGGGGAAGACTAGCGGGAGACTTCGACTACGAGCAGTACTTC; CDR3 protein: CASAHRGRLAGDFDYEQYF
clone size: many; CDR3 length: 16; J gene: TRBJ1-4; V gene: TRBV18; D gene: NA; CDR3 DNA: TGTGCCAGCTCACCGGGGACCCCGAGGGGTGAAGGAAAACTGTTTTTT; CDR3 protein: CASSPGTPRGEGKLFF
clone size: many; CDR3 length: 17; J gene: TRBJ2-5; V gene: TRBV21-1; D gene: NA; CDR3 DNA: TGTGCCAGCAGCAAAGGGGCCGACCCCAAAGGGGGAGAGACCCAGTACTTC; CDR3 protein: CASSKGADPKGGETQYF
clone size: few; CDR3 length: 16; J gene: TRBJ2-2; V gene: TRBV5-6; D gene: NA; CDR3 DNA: TGTGCCAGCAGCTTGTCCTCAAGATCCAACACCGGGGAGCTGTTTTTT; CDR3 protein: CASSLSSRSNTGELFF
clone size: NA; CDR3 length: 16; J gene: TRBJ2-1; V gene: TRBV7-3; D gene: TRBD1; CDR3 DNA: TGTGCCAGCAGCTTAACTGGACAGGGCTACTACAATGAGCAGTTCTTC; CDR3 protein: CASSLTGQGYYNEQFF
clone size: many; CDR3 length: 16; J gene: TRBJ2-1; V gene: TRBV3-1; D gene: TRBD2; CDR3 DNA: TGTGCCAGCAGCCAAGTAGCGGGAAGTAAGCACAATGAGCAGTTCTTC; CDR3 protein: CASSQVAGSKHNEQFF
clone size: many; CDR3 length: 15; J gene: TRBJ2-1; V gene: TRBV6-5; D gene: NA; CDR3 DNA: TGTGCCAGCAGTTACGGGGGTGGCACCTACAATGAGCAGTTCTTC; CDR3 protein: CASSYGGGTYNEQFF
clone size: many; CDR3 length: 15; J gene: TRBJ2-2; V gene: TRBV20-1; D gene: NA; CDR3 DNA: TGCAGTGCTAGAGATAGACTTTCGAACACCGGGGAGCTGTTTTTT; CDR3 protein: CSARDRLSNTGELFF
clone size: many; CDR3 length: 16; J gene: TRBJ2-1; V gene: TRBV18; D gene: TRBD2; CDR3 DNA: TGTGCCAGCTCACCACCGTCGTCTAGCGGCTTCCATGAGCAGTTCTTC; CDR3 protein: CASSPPSSSGFHEQFF
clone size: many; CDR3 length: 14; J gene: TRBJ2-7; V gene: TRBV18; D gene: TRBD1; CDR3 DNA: TGTGCCAGCTCACCGAACAGGGGTTTTGACGAGCAGTACTTC; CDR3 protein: CASSPNRGFDEQYF
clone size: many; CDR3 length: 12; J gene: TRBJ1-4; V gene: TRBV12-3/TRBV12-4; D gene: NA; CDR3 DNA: TGTGCCAGCAGTCGCCCGAATGAAAAACTGTTTTTT; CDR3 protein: CASSRPNEKLFF
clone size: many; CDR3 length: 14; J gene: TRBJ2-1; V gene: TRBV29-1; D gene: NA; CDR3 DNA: TGCAGCGTTGCTCGGGCGTCCCAGGGAAATGAGCAGTTCTTC; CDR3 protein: CSVARASQGNEQFF